Following are 15 T cell receptor beta chains from one sample sequenced in a study of Ad26.COV2.S vaccination and SARS-CoV-2 variants (dated by TCRdb to 2020 to 2023). The treatment or condition label, as the study defines it: some 19 received Ad26.COV2.S at low or high dose, single or two shots; several received placebo; per-sample allocation not given. For vaccine and placebo recipients, repertoires were sequenced using samples collected on day 63 after the first injection. The method behind the library was the immunoSEQ multiplex PCR assay. The immuneACCESS repertoire file appears here via TCRdb, limited to in-frame rearrangements. These files lack a portion of the clones; in checked studies, under half of the deficit traces to unresolved V genes, and the cause of the others is not known. The sample table lists about 350,000 clones, around nine tenths of them with a count of one. The top ten hold roughly 4.8% of the sample.

This material consisted of peripheral blood, taken in a trial of Ad26.COV2.S vaccine versus placebo. These receptors were taken from a person aged 18-65 years who received the Ad26.COV2.S COVID-19 vaccine or a placebo.

This chain connects TRBV3-1 (or the pseudogene TRBV3-2) to TRBJ1-4; D is unresolved. Germline CDR1 is LGHDT and CDR2 is YNNKEL (reference sequence). The CDR3 covers 11 residues. Trimming removed 4 bases at V and 10 bases at J, with 7 bases between. For the CDR3, the DNA is TGTGCCAGCAGCCTGCGATCAAAACTGTTTTTT. This sequence encodes CASSLRSKLFF.

In DNA, the CDR3 is TGCGCCAGCAGCCAAGTAGAAGCCACCAGGACAAATTACGAGCAGTACTTC. Translating gives CASSQVEATRTNYEQYF. The rearrangement links TRBV4-1 to TRBJ2-7, with D possibly being TRBD1 (5 bases). Germline V gene lookup returns CDR1 MGHRA and CDR2 YSYEKL. The CDR3 has 17 amino acids. Deletions cut 1 base from V and 4 bases from J, with 20 bases between.

This sequence joins TRBV24-1 and TRBJ1-4; the D is unclear. V was trimmed by 0 bases and J by 10 bases, leaving 5 bases between them. Germline CDR1 is KGHDR and CDR2 is SFDVKD. The length of the CDR3 is 12 residues. The CDR3 DNA follows: TGTGCCACCAGTGATTTGAACGGAAAACTGTTTTTT. Amino acid sequence: CATSDLNGKLFF.

V gene TRBV12-3 or TRBV12-4 combines with J gene TRBJ2-3; D unresolved. Trimming removed 5 bases at V and 6 bases at J, with 9 bases between. The CDR3 length is 12 residues. DNA for the CDR3: TGTGCCAGCAGTCCCCTCCCGGATACGCAGTATTTT. This sequence encodes CASSPLPDTQYF.

V is TRBV28 and J is TRBJ1-1, with a weak D call TRBD1 (5 bases). CDR1 is MDHEN, CDR2 SYDVKM, per germline. The CDR3 is 13 residues long. V was cut by 3 bases and J by 7 bases, with 12 bases left in between. The chain's CDR3 is CASSFRWTLEAFF. DNA for the CDR3: TGTGCCAGCAGTTTCAGGTGGACACTTGAAGCTTTCTTT.

In this sample, this clone turned up once. The CDR3 bases are TGCGCCAGCAGCTTGTCAGGGGCGGACTATGGCTACACCTTC. Protein: CASSLSGADYGYTF. This chain links TRBV5-1 with TRBJ1-2, with TRBD1 as a possible D gene (6 bases). Germline lookup yields CDR1 SGHRS and CDR2 YFSETQ. The CDR3 spans 14 residues. V was trimmed by 1 base and J by 3 bases, leaving 10 bases between them.

The chain uses TRBV29-1 and TRBJ2-1; 7 nucleotides align to TRBD2. Trimming cost V 8 bases and J 6 bases; bases outside gene matches: 1. This CDR3 has 10 residues. Germline V gene sequence: CDR1 SQVTM, CDR2 ANQGSEA. CDR3 residues: CSIAGNEQFF. As DNA, the CDR3 is TGCAGCATAGCGGGCAATGAGCAGTTCTTC.

The chain couples TRBV6-1 to TRBJ1-1, with a weak D call TRBD1 (5 bases). Deletions cut 2 bases from V and 8 bases from J, with 9 bases between. The CDR3 spans 12 residues. Germline V lookup: CDR1 MNHNS, CDR2 SASEGT. For the CDR3, the DNA is TGTGCCAGCAGTGAACGGAGGGGAGAAGCTTTCTTT. This codes for CASSERRGEAFF.

The genes are TRBV19 and TRBJ2-7; possibly TRBD1 or TRBD2 for D (5 bases each). V was pared by 6 bases and J by 2 bases, with 20 bases between. The CDR3 sequence is 16 residues long. Germline V gene data show CDR1 as LNHDA and CDR2 as SQIVND (reference sequence). As DNA, the CDR3 is TGTGCCAGTAGCCGTAATCAGGGAGCGTTAACCTACGAGCAGTACTTC. Its protein product is CASSRNQGALTYEQYF.

The V gene is TRBV5-8, the J gene TRBJ1-4; D gene uncertain. Trimming left V 7 bases short and J 0 bases short, with 13 bases between. In germline, CDR1 is SGHTS, CDR2 YDEGEE. CDR3 length: 15 residues. CDR3 sequence (DNA): TGTGCCAGCGCCGAAAACCGGGCAACTAATGAAAAACTGTTTTTT. Translated: CASAENRATNEKLFF.

The V gene is TRBV7-9, the J gene TRBJ1-4, with D possibly being TRBD1 (6 bases). CDR3 length: 15 residues. Germline CDR1 reads SEHNR; CDR2 reads FQNEAQ (reference sequence). V gave up 3 bases and J gave up 9 bases, with 17 bases separating them. The CDR3 here is CASSFSGQKAQKLFF. CDR3 coding DNA: TGTGCCAGCAGCTTCTCCGGACAGAAAGCTCAAAAACTGTTTTTT.

The DNA of the CDR3 is TGTGCCTGGAGCCCAGACTCGACAGGCTTCTATGGCTACACCTTC. Protein: CAWSPDSTGFYGYTF. This chain connects TRBV30 to TRBJ1-2, with D maybe TRBD1 (6 bases). The CDR3 is 15 residues long. The germline V gene encodes CDR1 GTSNPN and CDR2 SVGIG (reference sequence). The V end was cut by 3 bases, the J end by 4 bases, with 18 bases between.

The chain links TRBV5-1 to TRBJ2-3; D possibly uses TRBD1 or TRBD2 (6 bases each). Germline V CDR1 and CDR2: SGHRS, YFSETQ. V gave up 5 bases and J gave up 0 bases, with 13 bases separating them. There are 15 residues in the CDR3. The CDR3 spells CASSRGRGSTDTQYF. Here the CDR3 DNA reads TGCGCCAGCAGTCGGGGGCGGGGAAGCACAGATACGCAGTATTTT.

J is TRBJ2-5 and V is TRBV14; the match to TRBD1 covers 7 bases. The CDR3 consists of 15 residues. Germline CDR1 is SGHDN and CDR2 is FVKESK. Losses at the gene ends were 4 bases for V and 4 bases for J; bases not matched to a gene: 9. The CDR3 DNA is TGTGCCAGCAGCCGGACAGGTGGCGGTGGAGAGACCCAGTACTTC. This codes for CASSRTGGGGETQYF.

This chain uses TRBV15 with TRBJ1-4, with D possibly matching TRBD1 (6 bases). The CDR3 extends over 18 amino acids. CDR1 is LNHNV and CDR2 is YYDKDF in the germline V gene (reference sequence). Trimming took off 1 base at V and 6 bases at J, with 21 bases between the two ends. The CDR3 region is CATSRGLGRGRMDEKLFF. The DNA of the CDR3 is TGTGCCACCAGCAGAGGACTTGGGCGGGGGCGCATGGATGAAAAACTGTTTTTT.